The clone carrying this T cell receptor beta chain was seen a single time. These data are taken from a study of T cell responses to AZD1222 COVID-19 vaccine. The CDR3 is made up of 15 amino acids. The trim removed 6 bases at V and 4 bases at J, leaving 7 bases unmatched. Germline V gives CDR1 PRHDT, CDR2 FYEKMQ (reference sequence). Sequencing was performed with immunoSEQ multiplex PCR; in TCRdb, only in-frame clones are kept and a portion is missing. The table lists some 250,000 clones, about 94% of them singletons. V gene TRBV13 combines with J gene TRBJ1-3; 9 bases line up with TRBD1. This material consisted of peripheral blood, taken 28 days after the second AZD1222 dose. The source of this sequence is an adult who received the AZD1222 COVID-19 vaccine. CDR3 loop: CASRQQGAIGNTIYF. CDR3 DNA sequence: TGTGCCAGCAGACAACAGGGGGCAATCGGAAACACCATATATTTT.